The next 14 T cell receptor beta chains were all read from a single sample in a study of quantifying T cell responses using KT2 cells. About the study: cDNA was made from DNase-treated RNA using alpha and beta constant primers.

Each cDNA got a UMI-containing oligo ligated at its 3' end. The first PCR ran 4 to 5 cycles with an equimolar RC1.1 and RC1.2 beta primer mix. TCRdb independently ran MiXCR on the UMI-ligation and nested PCR reads; one entry per CDR3 protein. Of roughly 50,000 distinct CDR3 sequences in the sample, roughly an eighth were seen once. The sequencing sample was made of PBMCs spiked with cells of the T cell clone KT2. The receptors were gathered from a human donor.

The chain uses TRBV6-2 or TRBV6-3 and TRBJ2-3, with D perhaps given as TRBD1 or TRBD2 (5 bases each). The V and J ends lost 7 bases and 1 base respectively, with 24 bases between them. This CDR3 has 18 residues. Germline V lookup: CDR1 MNHEY, CDR2 SVGEGT. The DNA of the CDR3 is TGTGCCAGCACCACACCTTCTGAGGGGCTGCGGGGCACAGATACGCAGTATTTT. This translates into CASTTPSEGLRGTDTQYF.

This clonotype was counted at least ten times. This chain links TRBV4-3 with TRBJ2-1; 14 bases match TRBD2. J gave up 7 bases and V 2 bases, and 4 bases lay outside the gene matches. Germline CDR1 reads LGHNA; CDR2 reads YSLEER. This CDR3 is 16 amino acids long. This CDR3 reads CASSQTGTSGRNEQFF. In DNA form, the CDR3 reads TGCGCCAGCAGCCAAACCGGGACTAGCGGGAGAAATGAGCAGTTCTTC.

The chain joins TRBV2 to TRBJ1-5; tentatively, D is TRBD1 (5 bases). The CDR3 sequence is 15 residues long. Germline values: CDR1 SNHLY, CDR2 FYNNEI. V lost 4 bases to trimming and J lost 6 bases, with 16 bases between them. CDR3 nucleotides: TGTGCCAGCAGTGTTTTAGGGGATGTTGGTCAGCCCCAGCATTTT. It specifies CASSVLGDVGQPQHF.

This clonotype was counted only a few times. This chain links TRBV30 with TRBJ1-1, with D uncertain. The CDR3 extends over 12 amino acids. Germline CDR1 is GTSNPN and CDR2 is SVGIG (reference sequence). V dropped 2 bases and J dropped 10 bases, with 14 bases sitting between them. The CDR3, as DNA: TGTGCCTGGAGTCTGCGGGCCTCAGGAGCTTTCTTT. Amino acids: CAWSLRASGAFF.

The rearrangement uses TRBV20-1 and TRBJ2-1, with D possibly being TRBD1 (6 bases). Trimming stripped 6 bases from V and 6 bases from J, with 18 bases between. Per the germline V gene, CDR1 is DFQATT and CDR2 is SNEGSKA (reference sequence). CDR3 length: 14 residues. The CDR3, as DNA: TGCAGTGCGAGTACAGGGATCGGGGTCAATGAGCAGTTCTTC. Translating it yields CSASTGIGVNEQFF.

This clonotype has more than one count but fewer than ten. The chain links TRBV9 to TRBJ2-7, with D perhaps matching TRBD1 (5 bases). CDR1 is SGDLS, CDR2 YYNGEE, per germline. This CDR3 is 15 amino acids long. Trimming stripped 4 bases from V and 1 base from J, with 15 bases between. The CDR3 is CASSPGSSRSYEQYF. The CDR3, as DNA: TGTGCCAGCAGCCCAGGGTCCTCCCGGTCCTACGAGCAGTACTTC.

This rearrangement joins TRBV7-8 to TRBJ2-7; perhaps TRBD1 as D (6 bases). Per the germline V gene, CDR1 is SGHVS and CDR2 is FQNEAQ. The CDR3 is 14 residues long. The V end lost 5 bases, the J end lost 2 bases, and 13 bases lay between the germline ends. In DNA, the CDR3 is TGTGCCAGCAGCGGAAGGACAGCCACCTACGAGCAGTACTTC. This gives the protein CASSGRTATYEQYF.

There are many counts of this clonotype. The CDR3 here is CASSPRWDGNEQFF. CDR3 in DNA: TGTGCCAGCAGCCCAAGGTGGGACGGCAATGAGCAGTTCTTC. The chain joins TRBV7-2 to TRBJ2-1; D may correspond to TRBD1 or TRBD2 (5 bases each). This CDR3 spans 14 amino acids. Per the germline V gene, CDR1 is SGHTA and CDR2 is FQGNSA. Trimming stripped 5 bases from V and 6 bases from J, with 14 bases between.

The genes are TRBV6-5 and TRBJ2-3; TRBD2 agrees at 13 bases. The CDR3 runs to 18 residues. V lost 0 bases, J lost 1 base, and 4 bases stayed unmatched. Germline-derived CDR1 and CDR2 are MNHEY and SVGAGI. CDR3 sequence (DNA): TGTGCCAGCAGTTACTCCGGGACTAGCGGGACGGGCACAGATACGCAGTATTTT. This sequence encodes CASSYSGTSGTGTDTQYF.

At least ten counts were recorded for this clonotype. The genes are TRBV4-1 and TRBJ1-1; perhaps TRBD1 as D (5 bases). The CDR3 length is 15 residues. Germline V gene sequence: CDR1 MGHRA, CDR2 YSYEKL. The V end was cut by 1 base, the J end by 3 bases, with 12 bases between. The DNA of the CDR3 is TGCGCCAGCAGCCAAGGGGGGGGGAGAGACACTGAAGCTTTCTTT. Its translation is CASSQGGGRDTEAFF.

This clonotype turned up a few times. The CDR3 DNA follows: TGCAGTGTCCCCCCCCGGGGACAGGGGTCGACCCGCACAGATACGCAGTATTTT. Amino acids: CSVPPRGQGSTRTDTQYF. This chain joins TRBV20-1 and TRBJ2-3, with 10 bases fitting TRBD1. J lost 1 base, V lost 7 bases, and 17 bases had no gene match. The germline gives CDR1 DFQATT, CDR2 SNEGSKA (reference sequence). CDR3 length: 18 residues.

This clonotype came up a few times. The chain uses TRBV5-6 and TRBJ1-5, with a tentative D call TRBD1 (5 bases). Germline lookup yields CDR1 SGHDT and CDR2 YYEEEE. Trimming stripped 4 bases from V and 6 bases from J, with 29 bases between. This CDR3 region has 19 residues. The CDR3, as DNA: TGTGCCAGCAGCCGAAATGGTGACACCGGCGATTTCGGGGGTCAGCCCCAGCATTTT. Protein: CASSRNGDTGDFGGQPQHF. Variable domain in full (rest from reference TRBV5-6 and TRBJ1-5): DAGVTQSPTHLIKTRGQQVTLRCSPKSGHDTVSWYQQALGQGPQFIFQYYEEEERQRGNFPDRFSGHQFPNYSSELNVNALLLGDSALYLCASSRNGDTGDFGGQPQHFGDGTRLSIL.

V is TRBV6-2 or TRBV6-3 and J is TRBJ2-1; 8 bases agree with TRBD2. V gave up 4 bases and J gave up 4 bases; unmatched junction bases: 9. The CDR3 extends over 16 amino acids. Germline V gives CDR1 MNHEY, CDR2 SVGEGT. The CDR3 DNA reads TGTGCCAGCAGTTTTGGACGACTAGCGAAATACAATGAGCAGTTCTTC. This codes for CASSFGRLAKYNEQFF.

In its sample, this clonotype was seen a few times. This sequence joins TRBV12-3 or TRBV12-4 and TRBJ1-3; D is uncertain. V lost 3 bases and J lost 8, with 5 bases in between. The CDR3 loop spans 11 amino acids. CDR3 DNA: TGTGCCAGCAGTTTTGGGGACACCATATATTTT. It encodes CASSFGDTIYF.